This TCR beta chain was recovered during a study of cytomegalovirus exposure and HLA in healthy donors. Points from the study as a whole: Associated with cytomegalovirus, according to the listing, were approximately 160 TCR beta chains.

In regard to this clone: Its target is unknown.

13 Jbeta primers and 60 Vbeta primers were used for the PCR. Profiling relied on immunoSEQ multiplex PCR, and the TCRdb table lists in-frame clones only, not all of them. Its table records 100,000 to 150,000 clones. Germline values: CDR1 SGHTA, CDR2 FQGNSA. Trimming cost V 0 bases and J 0 bases; bases outside gene matches: 2. The CDR3 covers 15 residues. The TCR originated in a middle-aged woman in good health and CMV-seronegative. The genes are TRBV7-2 and TRBJ2-7, with 7 bases identical to TRBD2. Sequencing was carried out using PBMCs. CDR3 region: CASSLARGSSYEQYF. CDR3 sequence (DNA): TGTGCCAGCAGCTTAGCGCGGGGGAGCTCCTACGAGCAGTACTTC.